The 5 T cell receptor beta chains below all came from one sample that was sequenced in a study of shared clonotypes between healthy human individuals. TCRdb's copy holds only in-frame clones and misses some; the assay was immunoSEQ multiplex PCR. The repertoire includes some 790,000 clones, around 70% of them detected once, and approximately 2% sits in the top ten. The sample was memory CD4+ T cells sorted from blood. Subset reported: CD45RA-negative fraction. Receptors were obtained from a young woman in good health.

The CDR3 DNA is TGCGCCAGCAGCTCGGGACAAACCACAGATACGCAGTATTTT. Amino acid sequence: CASSSGQTTDTQYF. This chain uses TRBV5-1 with TRBJ2-3; maybe TRBD1 (6 bases). V was pared by 3 bases and J by 2 bases, with 10 bases between. Germline V gene data show CDR1 as SGHRS and CDR2 as YFSETQ. The CDR3 sequence is 14 residues long. The full variable domain, its missing parts supplied by reference TRBV5-1 and TRBJ2-3, is KAGVTQTPRYLIKTRGQQVTLSCSPISGHRSVSWYQQTPGQGLQFLFEYFSETQRNKGNFPGRFSGRQFSNSRSEMNVSTLELGDSALYLCASSSGQTTDTQYFGPGTRLTVL.

The chain joins TRBV19 to TRBJ2-7; D ambiguous. The CDR3 runs to 13 residues. The V and J ends lost 5 bases and 3 bases respectively, with 11 bases between them. CDR1 and CDR2 from the germline V gene are LNHDA and SQIVND (reference sequence). For the CDR3, the DNA is TGTGCCAGTAGTTTGGACCCACTCTACGAGCAGTACTTC. It encodes CASSLDPLYEQYF.

The rearrangement joins TRBV28 to TRBJ1-5; TRBD1 matches 10 bases. J lost 6 bases, V lost 4 bases, and 6 bases had no gene match. The CDR3 loop spans 15 amino acids. CDR1 MDHEN and CDR2 SYDVKM come from the germline V gene. The CDR3 spells CASSWDRGRVQPQHF. CDR3 in DNA: TGTGCCAGCAGTTGGGACAGGGGTAGGGTTCAGCCCCAGCATTTT.

This chain links TRBV25-1 with TRBJ2-1; a possible D gene is TRBD2 (5 bases). Trimming took off 3 bases at V and 4 bases at J, with 7 bases between the two ends. The CDR3 loop spans 13 amino acids. From germline, CDR1 is MGHDK and CDR2 SYGVNS. CDR3 coding DNA: TGTGCCAGCAGTGACGAGCGGTACAATGAGCAGTTCTTC. As protein: CASSDERYNEQFF.

CDR3 sequence (DNA): TGTGCCGGATCCGACAGGGAAGACTCTGGGGCCAACGTCCTGACTTTC. This codes for CAGSDREDSGANVLTF. The chain employs TRBV21-1 and TRBJ2-6; the table's D gene call, TRBD1, was not cross checked with the DNA. TRBV21-1 is deemed a pseudogene. The CDR3 extends over 16 amino acids.